The 2 T cell receptor beta chains reported below all come from one sample, sequenced in a study of T-cell memory formation after mild COVID-19. TCRdb recomputed calls from the 5' RACE reads with MiXCR, one row per CDR3 protein. The sample includes about 310,000 distinct CDR3 sequences, about 15% of them seen just once. Sequencing used PBMCs or a T cell subset sorted from them (not recorded which). These receptors came from a man between 18 and 35 years old who had mild COVID-19 (a few samples of this study predate the infection). Cell type and time point are not known.

This clonotype was counted only a few times. The genes are TRBV9 and TRBJ1-1; TRBD1 is a possible D gene (5 bases). This CDR3 is 14 amino acids long. Trimming pared 3 bases from V and 8 bases from J, leaving 17 bases between. Germline V gene sequence: CDR1 SGDLS, CDR2 YYNGEE. CDR3 amino acids: CASSARGWGEEAFF. The CDR3 DNA reads TGTGCCAGCAGCGCCCGCGGTTGGGGGGAAGAAGCTTTCTTT. The whole variable domain, remainder taken from reference TRBV9 and TRBJ1-1, is DSGVTQTPKHLITATGQRVTLRCSPRSGDLSVYWYQQSLDQGLQFLIQYYNGEERAKGNILERFSAQQFPDLHSELNLSSLELGDSALYFCASSARGWGEEAFFGQGTRLTVV.

By share of the sample, this clonotype is medium-sized. The chain joins TRBV5-1 to TRBJ2-2; 9 bases match TRBD1. The V gene end was trimmed by 2 bases and the J gene end by 8 bases; junction bases not matched to a gene: 7. This CDR3 region has 15 residues. Germline CDR1 is SGHRS and CDR2 is YFSETQ. CDR3 DNA sequence: TGCGCCAGCAGCTTCCGGACAGGGGCGACTGGGGAGCTGTTTTTT. Translation gives CASSFRTGATGELFF.